This entry lists 14 T cell receptor beta chains sequenced from one sample in a study of regulatory T cells in long-lasting Graves disease. Time point meaning: newly diagnosed GD, antithyroid drugs for less than 3 months. Isolated PBMC RNA provided the starting material for the TCR library. Investigators prepared the TCR beta libraries by applying iRepertoire HTBI primers and Arm-PCR of CDR3 regions. TCRdb itself ran the multiplex PCR reads through MiXCR, one entry per CDR3 protein. Here the sample spans some 410,000 distinct CDR3 sequences, about a sixth being singletons. These data also formed part of another study, on T cells in Graves' hyperthyroidism and ophthalmopathy.

Here the sequenced sample was peripheral blood mononuclear cells (PBMCs), taken at new diagnosis, from a patient treated with antithyroid drugs. The receptors were sampled from a woman aged 25 to 45 with Graves disease.

The chain joins TRBV7-8 to TRBJ1-2, with D unresolved. This CDR3 is built from 13 residues. The ends were cut back, 7 bases at V and 5 bases at J, with 14 bases in the middle. Germline CDR1 and CDR2: SGHVS and FQNEAQ. The CDR3 here is CASTPIRVYGYTF. CDR3 DNA: TGTGCCAGCACCCCGATCCGGGTTTATGGCTACACCTTC.

The sample holds a few counts of this clonotype. The gene calls are TRBV18 and TRBJ2-5; tentatively, D is TRBD1 (5 bases). V lost 2 bases and J lost 3, with 10 bases in between. CDR1 and CDR2 (germline): KGHSH, LQKENI. The CDR3 sequence is 14 residues long. CDR3 nucleotide sequence: TGTGCCAGCTCACCAAACCAAGGGGAAGAGACCCAGTACTTC. This encodes CASSPNQGEETQYF.

There are a few counts of this clonotype. The chain links TRBV6-2 or TRBV6-3 to TRBJ2-1; a possible D gene is TRBD2 (6 bases). CDR3 length: 17 amino acids. Trimming cost V 2 bases and J 7 bases, with 21 bases left between them. Germline assignment: CDR1 MNHEY and CDR2 SVGEGT. CDR3 amino acids: CASSYRVLRRGGNEQFF. The CDR3, as DNA: TGTGCCAGCAGTTACCGCGTTCTGAGGCGGGGTGGGAATGAGCAGTTCTTC.

This clonotype appeared many times. This chain joins TRBV5-1 and TRBJ1-1, with 8 bases aligning to TRBD1. Germline CDR1 is SGHRS and CDR2 is YFSETQ. Germline trimming cut 2 bases from V and 1 base from J; bases unmatched to any gene: 4. CDR3 size: 15 residues. In DNA form, the CDR3 reads TGCGCCAGCAGCTTTTCCGGGACAGGGAACACTGAAGCTTTCTTT. This encodes CASSFSGTGNTEAFF.

This clonotype appeared many times. J is TRBJ2-1 and V is TRBV30; D unresolved. Trimming pared 1 base from V and 7 bases from J, leaving 8 bases between. Germline CDR1 and CDR2: GTSNPN and SVGIG (reference sequence). This CDR3 spans 12 amino acids. The chain's CDR3 is CAWSGSSNEQFF. The CDR3, as DNA: TGTGCCTGGAGTGGAAGTTCAAATGAGCAGTTCTTC.

This clonotype was picked up many times. V usage is TRBV3-1 and J usage is TRBJ2-7, with D perhaps TRBD1 or TRBD2 (5 bases each). Deletions cut 11 bases from V and 2 bases from J, with 16 bases between. The CDR3 has 13 residues. CDR1 LGHDT and CDR2 YNNKEL come from the germline V gene (reference sequence). Here the CDR3 DNA reads TGTGCCTCCTTGTCCGGGACGACCTACGAGCAGTACTTC. Residues: CASLSGTTYEQYF.

This clonotype showed up many times. The gene calls are TRBV30 and TRBJ2-5; D call uncertain. The CDR3 runs to 12 residues. V gave up 4 bases and J gave up 5 bases, with 11 bases separating them. Germline V gene sequence: CDR1 GTSNPN, CDR2 SVGIG (reference sequence). The CDR3 loop is CAWMVPRETQYF. The CDR3 nucleotides read TGTGCCTGGATGGTGCCTCGGGAGACCCAGTACTTC.

Written as DNA, the CDR3 is TGTGCCAGCAGCCGCCCCCGTGGGACTAGCGGGAGGGTCCAGTTCTTC. It specifies CASSRPRGTSGRVQFF. The chain joins TRBV14 to TRBJ2-1; 16 bases map to TRBD2. Germline V gives CDR1 SGHDN, CDR2 FVKESK. Unmatched junction bases numbered 10, after V lost 4 bases and J lost 13 bases. The CDR3 is 16 residues long.

This clonotype showed up many times. This sequence joins TRBV30 and TRBJ1-6; TRBD1 aligns across 7 bases. Trimming removed 7 bases from V and 9 bases from J; junction bases left unmatched: 15. The CDR3 is 15 residues long. CDR1 and CDR2 (germline): GTSNPN, SVGIG (reference sequence). The CDR3 nucleotides read TGTGCCTCGGGACAGACTGGACGGGTCGGTTCACCCCTCCACTTT. Amino acid sequence: CASGQTGRVGSPLHF. Full variable domain (remainder filled in from reference TRBV30 and TRBJ1-6): SQTIHQWPATLVQPVGSPLSLECTVEGTSNPNLYWYRQAAGRGLQLLFYSVGIGQISSEVPQNLSASRPQDRQFILSSKKLLLSDSGFYLCASGQTGRVGSPLHFGNGTRLTVT.

This clonotype showed up many times. The rearrangement links TRBV28 to TRBJ1-1, with 8 bases lining up with TRBD1. Per germline, CDR1 MDHEN and CDR2 SYDVKM. CDR3 length equals 14 residues. Trimming removed 5 bases from V and 4 bases from J; junction bases left unmatched: 6. This CDR3 is CASSLQGQGTEAFF. CDR3 nucleotide sequence: TGTGCCAGCAGTCTCCAAGGACAGGGCACTGAAGCTTTCTTT.

This chain connects TRBV20-1 to TRBJ2-5; TRBD2 matches at 8 bases. The CDR3 has 12 amino acids. With 3 bases clipped from V and 5 bases from J, the junction kept 2 bases outside the gene matches. From germline, CDR1 is DFQATT and CDR2 SNEGSKA (reference sequence). The CDR3 is CSASGRVETQYF. CDR3 coding DNA: TGCAGTGCTAGCGGGAGGGTGGAGACCCAGTACTTC.

This clonotype was picked up many times. The gene calls are TRBV11-2 and TRBJ2-7, with no clear D. V was clipped by 5 bases and J by 6 bases, with 14 bases between them. Germline loops: CDR1 SGHAT, CDR2 FQNNGV. The CDR3 consists of 13 residues. This CDR3 reads CASSPDIAVEQYF. The DNA of the CDR3 is TGTGCCAGCAGCCCCGACATTGCGGTCGAGCAGTACTTC.

The chain employs TRBV7-9 and TRBJ2-2; D uncertain. The germline V gene has CDR1 SEHNR and CDR2 FQNEAQ (reference sequence). The CDR3 consists of 17 residues. Trimming removed 5 bases at V and 2 bases at J, with 18 bases between. CDR3 in DNA: TGTGCCAGCAGCACTTCCTCTCTTGGTCCTAACACCGGGGAGCTGTTTTTT. Translating gives CASSTSSLGPNTGELFF. The variable domain in full, completed from reference TRBV7-9 and TRBJ2-2, reads DTGVSQNPRHKITKRGQNVTFRCDPISEHNRLYWYRQTLGQGPEFLTYFQNEAQLEKSRLLSDRFSAERPKGSFSTLEIQRTEQGDSAMYLCASSTSSLGPNTGELFFGEGSRLTVL.

This clonotype has a count of ten or more. The rearrangement links TRBV7-9 to TRBJ2-7, with a tentative D call TRBD2 (5 bases). The length of the CDR3 is 18 residues. The ends were cut back, 2 bases at V and 2 bases at J, with 22 bases in the middle. CDR1 and CDR2 (germline): SEHNR, FQNEAQ (reference sequence). The CDR3 bases are TGTGCCAGCAGCTTATCGTATTCGGGGAGAATTGACGCCTACGAGCAGTACTTC. It is translated as CASSLSYSGRIDAYEQYF.